The clone carrying this T cell receptor beta chain was detected ten times or more. Antigen specificity is unknown. Trimming pared 6 bases from V and 2 bases from J, leaving 9 bases between. Germline-derived CDR1 and CDR2 are LNHNV and YYDKDF (reference sequence). This CDR3 is built from 13 residues. TCRdb called the RT-PCR reads again in MiXCR, with one record for every CDR3 protein. Of fewer than 800,000 distinct CDR3 sequences in the sample, approximately 14% were seen once. The data belong to a study of response to subunit inactivated influenza vaccine. General study findings and limits: Every seasonal influenza vaccination brings in few new T cells, the authors suggested.

V and J are TRBV15 and TRBJ2-3; D perhaps matches TRBD1 (5 bases). This specimen was PBMCs from blood, taken less than 13 days after vaccination. The source of this sequence is a man between 50 and 59 years old who received an inactivated influenza vaccine. CDR3 loop: CATSRGYTDTQYF. In nucleotides, the CDR3 is TGTGCCACCAGTAGGGGCTACACAGATACGCAGTATTTT.